These T cell receptor beta chains were read from a single sample in a study of cytomegalovirus exposure and HLA in healthy donors. TCRdb's copy holds only in-frame clones and misses some; the assay was immunoSEQ multiplex PCR. The sample has more than 95,000 clones; about 85% are singletons. The sample consisted of PBMCs. The receptors were sampled from a woman between 18 and 29 years old in good health and CMV-seropositive. Each CDR3 is given with its conserved first and last residue. Size tells how often a clone was seen (once, few, many) or the class of an expanded clone, and some rows leave it out.

NA	TRBV5-1	CASSQGSTYEQYF
NA	TRBV7-2	CASSATGTGVYEQYF
once	TRBV4-1	CASSQVAGSYNEQFF
NA	TRBV19	CASSRGTALKAFF
NA	TRBV10-3	CAISESRWYF
NA	TRBV16	CASSPSGTGNTEAFF
once	TRBV25-1	CASSEGQGSGNTIYF
NA	TRBV4-1	CASSQGGLANYGYTF
NA	TRBV2	CASHPREGRDTGELFF
NA	TRBV6-4	CASSDSLSGYNEQFF
once	TRBV11-3	CASSFQLAGAGDTDTQYF
few	TRBV30	CAWTRDSSPTYNEQFF
NA	TRBV7-3	CASSLLPLAGAEQFF
NA	TRBV4-1	CASSQPRVNTGELFF
NA	TRBV25-1	CASSRTGGEVTNVLTF
NA	TRBV5-1	CASYDPGGYGYTF
NA	TRBV21-1	CASSPSRLRTSYEQYF
NA	TRBV2	CASTRSDSPLHF
NA	TRBV5-1	CASSTGQGASETQYF
NA	TRBV5-6	CASSLLGQGSNQPQHF
NA	TRBV6-1	CASSVGQRNYEQYF
NA	TRBV5-4	CASSLSAGYTDTQYF
NA	TRBV10-2	CASSVRGAGGETQYF
NA	TRBV5-1	CASSLTGHTDTQYF
once	TRBV2	CATSSETGYGYTF
NA	TRBV4-1	CASSLSQPGSREKLFF
NA	TRBV9	CASSVNPDYSTGELFF
NA	TRBV19	CASNRLASNEQFF
NA	TRBV30	CAWSEDRVYATQYF
NA	TRBV5-4	CASSLNPMIEYNEQFF
NA	TRBV10-3	CAISEGREGQPQHF
NA	TRBV9	CASSDTGSGNEKLFF
NA	TRBV30	CAWSVWGRGETQYF
NA	TRBV11-3	CASSLLAGAYNEQFF
NA	TRBV27	CASSLSGTPIGGYTF
NA	TRBV5-1	CASSWSPGQGIPGNTIYF
once	TRBV27	CASSLHGGDTEAFF
NA	TRBV29-1	CSVVQKGAQYF
NA	TRBV18	CASSRTGGEQPQHF
NA	TRBV18	CASSPGQGSGYTF
once	TRBV27	CASSPPNSPLEQYF
NA	TRBV27	CASSPGWGGETQYF
NA	TRBV28	CASSWGADQPQHF
few	TRBV5-4	CASTPMGAPYEQYF
NA	TRBV5-1	CASSSGQGTEAFF
NA	TRBV5-1	CASSLTGNNEKLFF
NA	TRBV5-4	CASSFPTLQETQYF